Each of the 28 T cell receptor beta chains below was sequenced from the same sample in a study of blood T cell repertoires in COVID-19. Repertoires were generated with immunoSEQ multiplex PCR, while TCRdb's copy carries only in-frame clones and drops some. Counted here are around 140,000 clones, 84% occurring once; the ten biggest clones make up roughly 10%. Material: peripheral blood. Receptors were obtained from a man aged 55 to 70 with active or convalescent COVID-19.

The chain couples TRBV4-1 to TRBJ2-1; 7 bases map to TRBD1. Germline lookup yields CDR1 MGHRA and CDR2 YSYEKL. V gave up 0 bases and J gave up 8 bases; unmatched junction bases: 10. This CDR3 is built from 16 residues. The CDR3 loop is CASSQDQDRIIDEQFF. As DNA, the CDR3 is TGCGCCAGCAGCCAAGATCAGGACAGGATTATCGATGAGCAGTTCTTC.

The CDR3 bases are TGTGCCAGCAGCCCCGGGACTAGCGGGAGGACCACAGATACGCAGTATTTT. As protein: CASSPGTSGRTTDTQYF. The chain combines TRBV6-2 or TRBV6-3 with TRBJ2-3; TRBD2 matches at 15 bases. Germline values: CDR1 MNHEY, CDR2 SVGEGT. The CDR3 is made up of 17 amino acids. V shed 6 bases and J 2 bases; nucleotides not matched to a gene: 6.

This chain uses TRBV11-2 with TRBJ2-1; D is perhaps TRBD1 (6 bases). Trimming pared 4 bases from V and 6 bases from J, leaving 16 bases between. There are 15 residues in the CDR3. Germline values: CDR1 SGHAT, CDR2 FQNNGV. DNA for the CDR3: TGTGCCAGCAGCTCTCAGTCCGGGACACTCAATGAGCAGTTCTTC. It is translated as CASSSQSGTLNEQFF.

CDR3 coding DNA: TGTGCCAGCAGTTTACAGGGGGCTAGGACTGAAGCTTTCTTT. As protein: CASSLQGARTEAFF. J is TRBJ1-1 and V is TRBV27; TRBD1 aligns across 8 bases. CDR1 MNHEY and CDR2 SMNVEV come from the germline V gene (reference sequence). The CDR3 has 14 residues. Trimming took 2 bases from V and 5 from J; bases not matched to a gene: 4.

V is TRBV30 and J is TRBJ2-5; 9 bases fit TRBD2. The germline V gene has CDR1 GTSNPN and CDR2 SVGIG (reference sequence). The CDR3 totals 15 residues. The ends lost 4 bases at V and 5 bases at J; junction bases unmatched: 11. CDR3 sequence (DNA): TGTGCCTGGAAGCCGGCGGGAGGGGTACACGAGACCCAGTACTTC. It codes for CAWKPAGGVHETQYF.

The chain recombines TRBV5-1 with TRBJ2-2, with TRBD2 matching 8 bases. This CDR3 contains 15 residues. Per the germline V gene, CDR1 is SGHRS and CDR2 is YFSETQ. V gave up 4 bases and J gave up 4 bases; unmatched junction bases: 6. DNA for the CDR3: TGCGCCAGCAGCGAGGGACTAGTGGGCACCGGGGAGCTGTTTTTT. It translates to CASSEGLVGTGELFF.

The rearrangement links TRBV11-2 to TRBJ2-1, with D uncertain. Germline V gene data show CDR1 as SGHAT and CDR2 as FQNNGV. V lost 0 bases and J lost 6, with 6 bases in between. The CDR3 is 13 amino acids. CDR3 nucleotides: TGTGCCAGCAGCTTAGAGAGGTCCAATGAGCAGTTCTTC. Translating gives CASSLERSNEQFF.

J is TRBJ1-1 and V is TRBV5-4; D remains ambiguous. Germline assignment: CDR1 SGHNT and CDR2 YYREEE (reference sequence). With 4 bases removed from V and 0 bases from J, the gap between germline ends came to 13 bases. The CDR3 runs 15 residues. CDR3: CASSPSTTLNTEAFF. The CDR3 nucleotides are TGTGCCAGCAGCCCATCGACGACATTGAACACTGAAGCTTTCTTT.

The chain carries TRBV6-5 and TRBJ1-1; 8 nucleotides agree with TRBD1. Germline values: CDR1 MNHEY, CDR2 SVGAGI. CDR3 length: 15 residues. V gave up 6 bases and J gave up 0 bases; unmatched junction bases: 6. This chain's CDR3 is CASSRDRTLNTEAFF. CDR3 in DNA: TGTGCCAGCAGCCGGGACAGGACTTTGAACACTGAAGCTTTCTTT.

This clone was seen more than once but under ten times. This chain links TRBV5-1 with TRBJ1-6; 8 bases agree with TRBD1. V dropped 4 bases and J dropped 7; count of bases not matched to a gene: 7. From germline, CDR1 is SGHRS and CDR2 YFSETQ. The CDR3 extends over 15 amino acids. CDR3 residues: CASSPQTGVNSPLHF. The CDR3 DNA reads as TGCGCCAGCAGCCCCCAGACAGGGGTCAATTCACCCCTCCACTTT.

The chain links TRBV20-1 to TRBJ2-6; D gene ambiguous. Per germline, CDR1 DFQATT and CDR2 SNEGSKA (reference sequence). This CDR3 is built from 12 residues. V lost 3 bases and J 3 bases, leaving 3 bases between the germline ends. The CDR3 DNA is TGCAGTGCTAGTCGTGGGGCCAACGTCCTGACTTTC. Its translation: CSASRGANVLTF.

V usage is TRBV9 and J usage is TRBJ1-2; D is ambiguous. From germline, CDR1 is SGDLS and CDR2 YYNGEE. Trimming left V 4 bases short and J 2 bases short, with 12 bases between. CDR3 length: 14 amino acids. The DNA for the CDR3 is TGTGCCAGCAGCCCCCCCGGGTGGAACTATGGCTACACCTTC. It translates to CASSPPGWNYGYTF.

The rearrangement joins TRBV19 to TRBJ1-3; D is uncertain. V was clipped by 1 base and J by 4 bases, with 14 bases between them. Looked up from germline, CDR1 is LNHDA and CDR2 is SQIVND (reference sequence). The CDR3 totals 16 residues. CDR3 DNA: TGTGCCAGTAGTATAGGCGGGCGAGAAGGAGGAAACACCATATATTTT. This translates into CASSIGGREGGNTIYF.

The rearrangement joins TRBV5-4 to TRBJ2-5, with a weak D call TRBD1 (6 bases). V dropped 5 bases and J dropped 1 base, with 12 bases sitting between them. The CDR3 extends over 14 amino acids. Looked up from germline, CDR1 is SGHNT and CDR2 is YYREEE (reference sequence). Here the CDR3 reads CASSQDRRQETQYF. The CDR3 nucleotides read TGTGCCAGCAGTCAAGACAGGCGCCAAGAGACCCAGTACTTC.

This clone was found a few times. V gene TRBV4-1 combines with J gene TRBJ1-5; 7 bases are shared with TRBD1. This CDR3 has 15 residues. With V trimmed by 4 bases and J by 11 bases, 14 bases remained unmatched. CDR1 and CDR2 from the germline V gene are MGHRA and YSYEKL. The CDR3 loop reads CASSLDPGSTGAQHF. The DNA for the CDR3 is TGCGCCAGCAGCCTAGACCCTGGAAGTACAGGGGCCCAGCATTTT.

The V and J genes are TRBV30 and TRBJ1-1; no clear D. The V end lost 2 bases, the J end lost 4 bases, and 14 bases lay between the germline ends. CDR3 length equals 14 residues. Germline V gene sequence: CDR1 GTSNPN, CDR2 SVGIG (reference sequence). The CDR3 protein is CAWSSNFGGTEAFF. CDR3 nucleotides: TGTGCCTGGAGTTCAAACTTCGGAGGCACTGAAGCTTTCTTT.

The V call is TRBV27, the J call TRBJ2-5, with 8 bases lining up with TRBD2. There are 16 residues in the CDR3. Germline assignment: CDR1 MNHEY and CDR2 SMNVEV (reference sequence). Losses at the gene ends were 5 bases for V and 4 bases for J; bases not matched to a gene: 12. Here the CDR3 DNA reads TGTGCCAGCAGTCCTAACTCCGGGACTAGAGGAGAGACCCAGTACTTC. It translates to CASSPNSGTRGETQYF.

This chain uses TRBV5-1 with TRBJ1-1; D remains ambiguous. V dropped 2 bases and J dropped 4 bases, with 18 bases sitting between them. CDR3 length: 16 residues. Germline CDR1 reads SGHRS; CDR2 reads YFSETQ. The DNA of the CDR3 is TGCGCCAGCAGCTTCCGGGAGGGTTCGAGTGGCACTGAAGCTTTCTTT. It codes for CASSFREGSSGTEAFF.

This chain connects TRBV11-3 to TRBJ1-6, with D hard to call. There are 15 residues in the CDR3. V lost 4 bases and J 7 bases, leaving 14 bases between the germline ends. From germline, CDR1 is SGHNT and CDR2 YENEEA. The chain's CDR3 is CASSSKTELNSPLHF. The CDR3 DNA is TGTGCCAGCAGCTCCAAGACTGAGCTAAATTCACCCCTCCACTTT.

This sequence joins TRBV4-3 and TRBJ1-1; tentative D call: TRBD1 (6 bases). Germline V CDR1 and CDR2: LGHNA, YSLEER. The CDR3 is made up of 16 amino acids. Trimming took 6 bases from V and 1 from J, leaving 18 bases between them. CDR3 sequence reads: CASRPGHQGQNTEAFF. Here the CDR3 DNA reads TGCGCCAGCAGGCCAGGTCACCAGGGGCAGAACACTGAAGCTTTCTTT.

The CDR3 region is CAWNHGGADEKLFF. Written as DNA, the CDR3 is TGTGCCTGGAACCACGGGGGGGCGGATGAAAAACTGTTTTTT. The gene calls are TRBV30 and TRBJ1-4; TRBD1 might be the D (6 bases). The V gene's germline CDR1 is GTSNPN and CDR2 SVGIG (reference sequence). The CDR3 contains 14 residues. V was shortened by 4 bases and J by 6 bases, with 15 bases between the two germline ends.

The genes are TRBV9 and TRBJ2-5; 11 bases align to TRBD2. Per the germline V gene, CDR1 is SGDLS and CDR2 is YYNGEE. V dropped 3 bases and J dropped 4; count of bases not matched to a gene: 17. The CDR3 runs to 19 residues. As DNA, the CDR3 is TGTGCCAGCAGCGGGGGCGGGACAGGACTAGCGGGCGCCAGAGAGACCCAGTACTTC. This encodes CASSGGGTGLAGARETQYF.

The V call is TRBV7-2, the J call TRBJ2-2, with D perhaps TRBD2 (5 bases). This CDR3 is built from 13 residues. Germline CDR1 SGHTA, CDR2 FQGNSA. Trimming took off 2 bases at V and 11 bases at J, with 12 bases between the two ends. Written as DNA, the CDR3 is TGTGCCAGCAGCTTAAACGGGATTCCTGAGCTGTTTTTT. This gives the protein CASSLNGIPELFF. The full variable domain, completed using reference TRBV7-2 and TRBJ2-2, is GAGVSQSPSNKVTEKGKDVELRCDPISGHTALYWYRQSLGQGLEFLIYFQGNSAPDKSGLPSDRFSAERTGGSVSTLTIQRTQQEDSAVYLCASSLNGIPELFFGEGSRLTVL.

The chain is built from TRBV18 and TRBJ1-1, with TRBD1 matching over 7 bases. Germline CDR1 is KGHSH and CDR2 is LQKENI. The junction had 4 bases not matched to a gene; V was cut back by 1 base and J by 5 bases. The CDR3 is made up of 14 amino acids. The chain's CDR3 is CASSPQGAETEAFF. Written as DNA, the CDR3 is TGTGCCAGCTCACCACAGGGGGCAGAGACTGAAGCTTTCTTT.

This clone was seen more than once but under ten times. The chain uses TRBV27 and TRBJ2-1, with TRBD2 matching over 10 bases. The CDR3 sequence is 15 residues long. In germline, CDR1 is MNHEY, CDR2 SMNVEV (reference sequence). With 3 bases clipped from V and 9 bases from J, the junction kept 8 bases outside the gene matches. The CDR3 sequence is CASSFLAGAVGEQFF. The CDR3 coding sequence is TGTGCCAGCAGTTTCCTAGCGGGAGCGGTTGGTGAGCAGTTCTTC.

The rearrangement links TRBV5-4 to TRBJ1-2; no firm D call. CDR3 size: 15 residues. Trimming cost V 4 bases and J 3 bases, with 16 bases left between them. Germline assignment: CDR1 SGHNT and CDR2 YYREEE (reference sequence). The CDR3 protein is CASSPVQAADYGYTF. The CDR3 DNA is TGTGCCAGCAGCCCGGTCCAGGCCGCCGACTATGGCTACACCTTC.

CDR3 residues: CASSPWGGGETQYF. For the CDR3, the DNA is TGTGCCAGCAGCCCCTGGGGGGGCGGGGAGACCCAGTACTTC. V is TRBV7-9 and J is TRBJ2-5, with TRBD2 as a possible D gene (7 bases). The CDR3 covers 14 residues. Per the germline V gene, CDR1 is SEHNR and CDR2 is FQNEAQ (reference sequence). Trimming stripped 5 bases from V and 5 bases from J, with 15 bases between.

This clone has only one observation. The chain carries TRBV29-1 and TRBJ2-3; TRBD2 matches 8 bases. Looked up from germline, CDR1 is SQVTM and CDR2 is ANQGSEA. With 4 bases clipped from V and 2 bases from J, the junction kept 5 bases outside the gene matches. There are 14 residues in the CDR3. The DNA for the CDR3 is TGCAGCGTTGTAGTAGCGGGGATCACAGATACGCAGTATTTT. It translates to CSVVVAGITDTQYF.